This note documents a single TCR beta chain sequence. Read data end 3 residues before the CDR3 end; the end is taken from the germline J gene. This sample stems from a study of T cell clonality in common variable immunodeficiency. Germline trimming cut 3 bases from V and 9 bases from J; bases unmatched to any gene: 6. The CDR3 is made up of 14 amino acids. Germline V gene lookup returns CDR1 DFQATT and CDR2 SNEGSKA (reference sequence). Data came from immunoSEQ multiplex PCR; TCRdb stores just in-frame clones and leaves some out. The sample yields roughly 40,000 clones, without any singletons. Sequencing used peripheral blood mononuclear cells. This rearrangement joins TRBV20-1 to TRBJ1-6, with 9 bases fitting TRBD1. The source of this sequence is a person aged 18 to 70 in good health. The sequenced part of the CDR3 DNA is TGCAGTGCTAGCGGGACAGGGAGAAGTTCACCC. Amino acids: CSASGTGRSSP. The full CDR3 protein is CSASGTGRSSPLHF.